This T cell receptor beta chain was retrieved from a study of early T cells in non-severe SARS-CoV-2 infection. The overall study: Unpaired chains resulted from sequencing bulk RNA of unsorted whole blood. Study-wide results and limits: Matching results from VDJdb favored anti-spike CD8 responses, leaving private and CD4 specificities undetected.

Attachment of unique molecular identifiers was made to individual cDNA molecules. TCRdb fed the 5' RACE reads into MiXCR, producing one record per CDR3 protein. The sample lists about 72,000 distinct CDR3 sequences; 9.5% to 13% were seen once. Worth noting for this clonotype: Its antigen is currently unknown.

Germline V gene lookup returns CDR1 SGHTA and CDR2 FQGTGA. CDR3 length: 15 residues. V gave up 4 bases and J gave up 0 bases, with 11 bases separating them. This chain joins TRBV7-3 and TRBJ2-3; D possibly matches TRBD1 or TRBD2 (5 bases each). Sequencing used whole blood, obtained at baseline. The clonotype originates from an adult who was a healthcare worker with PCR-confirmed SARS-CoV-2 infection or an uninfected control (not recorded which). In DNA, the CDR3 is TGTGCCAGCAGCTGGGACGGGATTAGCACAGATACGCAGTATTTT. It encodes CASSWDGISTDTQYF.